What follows are 18 T cell receptor beta chains derived from one specimen sequenced in a study of blood T cell repertoires in COVID-19 (dated by TCRdb to 2018 to 2020). Receptor amplification or capture employed the immunoSEQ multiplex PCR assay. The table was pulled from immuneACCESS by TCRdb, which kept in-frame rearrangements only. Such tables lose some clones; where checked, under half of the loss comes from unresolved V genes, and the rest has no known cause. Across this sample there are roughly 270,000 clones, with about 85% seen only once. Clones ranked in the top ten supply roughly 2.5% of the sample. Material for sequencing was PBMCs or T cells enriched from blood (not recorded which). These receptors were collected from a woman aged 45-65 years who had recovered from COVID-19.

This clone was seen a single time. V gene TRBV12-3 or TRBV12-4 combines with J gene TRBJ1-4; perhaps TRBD1 as D (6 bases). The CDR3 is 13 amino acids. V lost 4 bases, J lost 13 bases, and 16 bases lay in between. The CDR3 sequence is CASSWGQPGTLFF. In DNA form, the CDR3 reads TGTGCCAGCAGTTGGGGACAACCGGGGACACTGTTTTTT.

The rearrangement links TRBV18 to TRBJ2-1; 10 positions agree with TRBD2. V was pared by 5 bases and J by 7 bases, with 8 bases of the junction left unmatched. CDR1 KGHSH and CDR2 LQKENI come from the germline V gene. The CDR3 is 15 amino acids. For the CDR3, the DNA is TGTGCCAGCTCAGTTACCGGGACTAGCGAGAATGAGCAGTTCTTC. Encoded protein: CASSVTGTSENEQFF.

V usage is TRBV6-6 and J usage is TRBJ2-2; perhaps TRBD1 as D (6 bases). The V end was cut by 7 bases, the J end by 4 bases, with 10 bases between. The CDR3 loop spans 13 amino acids. Germline-derived CDR1 and CDR2 are MNHNY and SVGAGI (reference sequence). CDR3 amino acids: CASTRTVTGELFF. CDR3 DNA sequence: TGTGCCAGCACAAGGACAGTCACCGGGGAGCTGTTTTTT.

This rearrangement joins TRBV6-6 to TRBJ2-5, with D possibly TRBD1 on 6 matching bases. CDR1 and CDR2 (germline): MNHNY, SVGAGI (reference sequence). This CDR3 has 13 residues. Between the trimmed V and J ends, which lost 3 bases and 4 bases, there was a span of 9 bases. CDR3 in amino acids: CASSYAGVETQYF. The CDR3 DNA sequence: TGTGCCAGCAGTTATGCAGGGGTAGAGACCCAGTACTTC.

The genes are TRBV4-3 and TRBJ2-1, with 12 bases fitting TRBD2. Germline CDR1 LGHNA, CDR2 YSLEER. Losses at the gene ends were 1 base for V and 8 bases for J; bases not matched to a gene: 6. This CDR3 spans 16 amino acids. Written as DNA, the CDR3 is TGCGCCAGCAGCCAAGTGACTAGCGGGAGTTGGGATGAGCAGTTCTTC. It yields the protein CASSQVTSGSWDEQFF.

CDR3 nucleotides: TGTGCCAGCAGCTTAACCGTGCAGGGGCGCTCGTATTTT. Its translation: CASSLTVQGRSYF. The gene calls are TRBV7-2 and TRBJ2-3, with D possibly being TRBD1 (6 bases). Trimming took off 2 bases at V and 14 bases at J, with 17 bases between the two ends. CDR3 size: 13 residues. Germline assignment: CDR1 SGHTA and CDR2 FQGNSA.

This clone occurred a few times. V and J are TRBV5-8 and TRBJ2-2; a possible D gene is TRBD2 (6 bases). The CDR3 is 17 residues long. The germline CDR1 and CDR2 sequences are SGHTS and YDEGEE. With 2 bases removed from V and 1 base from J, the gap between germline ends came to 15 bases. The CDR3 sequence is CASSLHAGTGNTGELFF. The DNA for the CDR3 is TGTGCCAGCAGCTTACATGCCGGGACTGGGAACACCGGGGAGCTGTTTTTT.

The chain has TRBV13 and TRBJ2-3; 7 bases line up with TRBD1. The CDR3 extends over 15 amino acids. In germline, CDR1 is PRHDT, CDR2 FYEKMQ (reference sequence). J was trimmed by 2 bases and V by 5 bases; bases with no gene match: 7. The CDR3 DNA follows: TGTGCCAGCAGCCTAAACAGGGGATCCACAGATACGCAGTATTTT. Amino acids: CASSLNRGSTDTQYF.

The chain joins TRBV19 to TRBJ2-1; 11 nucleotides line up with TRBD2. This CDR3 has 15 residues. J was trimmed by 5 bases and V by 7 bases; bases with no gene match: 7. Germline CDR1 LNHDA, CDR2 SQIVND (reference sequence). CDR3 protein: CASKWGLAADNEQFF. DNA of the CDR3: TGTGCCAGTAAATGGGGACTAGCGGCGGACAATGAGCAGTTCTTC.

The gene calls are TRBV7-2 and TRBJ1-3; D ambiguous. V dropped 4 bases and J dropped 0 bases, with 10 bases sitting between them. The CDR3 runs 15 residues. The V gene's germline CDR1 is SGHTA and CDR2 FQGNSA. CDR3 residues: CASSSAINSGNTIYF. The CDR3 nucleotides read TGTGCCAGCAGCTCTGCGATAAACTCTGGAAACACCATATATTTT.

This clone has a single count. The genes are TRBV6-5 and TRBJ2-2, with 7 bases that match TRBD1. This CDR3 contains 15 residues. J lost 3 bases, V lost 5 bases, and 6 bases had no gene match. Germline CDR1 is MNHEY and CDR2 is SVGAGI. The CDR3 DNA reads TGTGCCAGCAGTCAAAGGGGGCGCGACACCGGGGAGCTGTTTTTT. It yields the protein CASSQRGRDTGELFF.

The CDR3: CASSLEGEGMTAQYF. The CDR3 nucleotides are TGCGCCAGCAGCTTGGAAGGGGAGGGGATGACGGCCCAGTACTTC. The rearrangement uses TRBV5-1 and TRBJ2-5; 7 nucleotides align to TRBD2. The CDR3 loop spans 15 amino acids. Germline assignment: CDR1 SGHRS and CDR2 YFSETQ. With 0 bases clipped from V and 9 bases from J, the junction kept 11 bases outside the gene matches. Drawing the rest from reference TRBV5-1 and TRBJ2-5, the complete variable domain is KAGVTQTPRYLIKTRGQQVTLSCSPISGHRSVSWYQQTPGQGLQFLFEYFSETQRNKGNFPGRFSGRQFSNSRSEMNVSTLELGDSALYLCASSLEGEGMTAQYFGPGTRLLVL.

This chain's CDR3 is CASAGPFSNQPQHF. Here the CDR3 DNA reads TGTGCTAGTGCTGGCCCCTTCAGCAATCAGCCCCAGCATTTT. This sequence joins TRBV12-5 and TRBJ1-5; D not resolved. CDR1 LGHNT and CDR2 FRNRAP come from the germline V gene. The CDR3 has 14 residues. Trimming left V 7 bases short and J 1 base short, with 11 bases between.

For this clone: Other DNA variants within this sample encode the same CDR3. The J gene is TRBJ1-1, the V gene TRBV18; no firm D call. The germline V gene encodes CDR1 KGHSH and CDR2 LQKENI. Trimming left V 2 bases short and J 1 base short, with 8 bases between. There are 14 residues in the CDR3. In nucleotides, the CDR3 is TGTGCCAGCTCACCAGCAGGCCGGAACACTGAAGCTTTCTTT. This codes for CASSPAGRNTEAFF.

This clone was detected once. V gene TRBV19 combines with J gene TRBJ1-1; D is unclear. CDR1 is LNHDA and CDR2 is SQIVND in the germline V gene (reference sequence). CDR3 size: 13 residues. Trimming removed 2 bases from V and 3 bases from J, with 7 bases in between. CDR3 protein: CASSIRLYTEAFF. CDR3 DNA: TGTGCCAGTAGTATACGCCTATACACTGAAGCTTTCTTT.

This clone came up once. The chain joins TRBV5-8 to TRBJ1-2; 11 bases align to TRBD1. The germline CDR1 and CDR2 sequences are SGHTS and YDEGEE. The CDR3 has 17 residues. The ends lost 5 bases at V and 0 bases at J; junction bases unmatched: 9. CDR3 sequence: CASSSRDRGKANYGYTF. The CDR3 DNA is TGTGCCAGCAGTTCCCGGGACAGGGGGAAAGCTAACTATGGCTACACCTTC.

V usage is TRBV13 and J usage is TRBJ1-2; perhaps TRBD1 as D (5 bases). The CDR3 extends over 14 amino acids. V lost 3 bases and J 5 bases, leaving 13 bases between the germline ends. Germline assignment: CDR1 PRHDT and CDR2 FYEKMQ (reference sequence). CDR3 sequence reads: CASSFLGQGYGYTF. The CDR3 DNA follows: TGTGCCAGCAGCTTCCTTGGGCAGGGTTATGGCTACACCTTC.

CDR3 residues: CATSRSLPGTSGSPLHF. CDR3 DNA: TGTGCCACCAGCAGATCCCTACCCGGTACTTCAGGGTCACCCCTCCACTTT. The rearrangement uses TRBV15 and TRBJ1-6; D is possibly TRBD1 (5 bases). Deletions cut 2 bases from V and 10 bases from J, with 21 bases between. CDR1 is LNHNV, CDR2 YYDKDF, per germline (reference sequence). The CDR3 extends over 17 amino acids.